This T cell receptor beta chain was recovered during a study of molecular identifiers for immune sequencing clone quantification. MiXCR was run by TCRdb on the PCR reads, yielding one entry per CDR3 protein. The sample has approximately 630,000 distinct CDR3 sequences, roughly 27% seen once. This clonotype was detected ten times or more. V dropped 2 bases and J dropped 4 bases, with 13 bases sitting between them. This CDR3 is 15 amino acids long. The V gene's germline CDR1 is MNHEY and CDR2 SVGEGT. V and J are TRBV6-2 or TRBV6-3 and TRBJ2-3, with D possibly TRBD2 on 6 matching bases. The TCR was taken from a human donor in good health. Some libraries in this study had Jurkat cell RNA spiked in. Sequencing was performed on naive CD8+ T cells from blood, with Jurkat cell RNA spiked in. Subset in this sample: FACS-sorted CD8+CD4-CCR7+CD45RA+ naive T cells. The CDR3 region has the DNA TGTGCCAGCAGTTACGATGGAGGGCTCGCAGATACGCAGTATTTT. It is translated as CASSYDGGLADTQYF.